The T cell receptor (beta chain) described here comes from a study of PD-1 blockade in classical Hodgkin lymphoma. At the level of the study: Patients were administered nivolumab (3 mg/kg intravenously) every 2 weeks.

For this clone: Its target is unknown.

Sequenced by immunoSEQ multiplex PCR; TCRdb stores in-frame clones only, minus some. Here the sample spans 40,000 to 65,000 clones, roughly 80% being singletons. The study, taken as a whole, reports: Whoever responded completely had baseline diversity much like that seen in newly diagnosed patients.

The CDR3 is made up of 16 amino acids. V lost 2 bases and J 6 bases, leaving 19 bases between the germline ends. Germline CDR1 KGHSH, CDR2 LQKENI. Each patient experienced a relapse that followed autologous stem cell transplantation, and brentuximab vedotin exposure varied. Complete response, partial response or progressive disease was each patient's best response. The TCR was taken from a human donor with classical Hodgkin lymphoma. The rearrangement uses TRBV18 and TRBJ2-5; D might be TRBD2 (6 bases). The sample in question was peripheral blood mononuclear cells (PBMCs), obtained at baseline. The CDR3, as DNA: TGTGCCAGCTCACCAATTATAGATAGCGGCGGGCAGACCCAGTACTTC. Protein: CASSPIIDSGGQTQYF.